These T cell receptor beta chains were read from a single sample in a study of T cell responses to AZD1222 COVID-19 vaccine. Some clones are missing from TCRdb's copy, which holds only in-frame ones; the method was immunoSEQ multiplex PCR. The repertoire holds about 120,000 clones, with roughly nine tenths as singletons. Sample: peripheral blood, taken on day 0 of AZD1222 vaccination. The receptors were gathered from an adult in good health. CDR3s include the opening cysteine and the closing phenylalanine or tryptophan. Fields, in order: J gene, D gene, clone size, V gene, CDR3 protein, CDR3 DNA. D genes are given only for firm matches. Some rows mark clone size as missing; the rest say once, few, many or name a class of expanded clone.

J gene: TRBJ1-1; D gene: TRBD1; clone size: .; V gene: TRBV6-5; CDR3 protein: CASSSRPGTGNTEAFF; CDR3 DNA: TGTGCCAGCAGTTCAAGACCCGGGACAGGGAACACTGAAGCTTTCTTT
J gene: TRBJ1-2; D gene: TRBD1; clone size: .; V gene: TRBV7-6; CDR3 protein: CASSPGTGGLYGYTF; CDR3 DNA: TGTGCCAGCAGCCCCGGGACAGGGGGCCTCTATGGCTACACCTTC
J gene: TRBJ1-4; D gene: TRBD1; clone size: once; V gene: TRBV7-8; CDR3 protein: CASSYTGGGGEKLFF; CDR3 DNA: TGTGCCAGCAGCTACACAGGGGGCGGGGGTGAAAAACTGTTTTTT
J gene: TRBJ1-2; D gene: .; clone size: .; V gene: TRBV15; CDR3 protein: CATSRATGSYGYTF; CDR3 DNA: TGTGCCACCAGCAGAGCCACAGGGAGCTATGGCTACACCTTC
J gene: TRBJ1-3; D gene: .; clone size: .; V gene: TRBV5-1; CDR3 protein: CASSPSGSRNTIYF; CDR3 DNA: TGCGCCAGCAGCCCCTCAGGGAGTAGAAACACCATATATTTT
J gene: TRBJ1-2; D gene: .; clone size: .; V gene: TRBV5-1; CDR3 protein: CASSLEGLGLRGDGYTF; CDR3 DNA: TGCGCCAGCAGCTTGGAGGGGTTAGGACTCCGTGGAGATGGCTACACCTTC
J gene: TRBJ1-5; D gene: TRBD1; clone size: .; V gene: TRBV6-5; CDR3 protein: CASSYGTGGNQPQHF; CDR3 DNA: TGTGCCAGCAGTTACGGGACAGGGGGCAATCAGCCCCAGCATTTT
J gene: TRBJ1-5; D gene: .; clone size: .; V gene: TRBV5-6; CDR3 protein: CASSLAGTNQPQHF; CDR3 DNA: TGTGCCAGCAGCCTGGCGGGGACTAATCAGCCCCAGCATTTT
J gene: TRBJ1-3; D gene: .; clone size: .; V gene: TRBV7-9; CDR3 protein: CASSTRGNSGNTIYF; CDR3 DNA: TGTGCCAGCAGCACAAGGGGTAACTCTGGAAACACCATATATTTT
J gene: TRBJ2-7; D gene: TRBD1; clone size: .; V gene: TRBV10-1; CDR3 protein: CASSDGQGDFEEQYF; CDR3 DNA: TGCGCCAGCAGTGATGGACAGGGGGATTTTGAAGAGCAGTACTTC
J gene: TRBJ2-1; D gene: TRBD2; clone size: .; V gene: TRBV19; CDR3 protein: CASSMGLANIPYNEQFF; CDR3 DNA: TGTGCCAGTAGTATGGGACTAGCGAATATTCCCTACAATGAGCAGTTCTTC
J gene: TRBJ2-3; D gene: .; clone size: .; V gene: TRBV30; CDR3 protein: CACDLNGDTQYF; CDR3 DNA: TGTGCCTGCGATTTGAATGGGGATACGCAGTATTTT
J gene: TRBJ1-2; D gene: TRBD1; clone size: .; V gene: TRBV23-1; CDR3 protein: CASSQSSSRDRGTGYGYTF; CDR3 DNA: TGCGCCAGCAGTCAATCGTCCAGCCGGGACAGGGGTACCGGCTATGGCTACACCTTC
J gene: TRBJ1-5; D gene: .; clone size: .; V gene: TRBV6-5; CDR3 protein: CASSLNGNQPQHF; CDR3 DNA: TGTGCCAGCAGTCTAAACGGCAATCAGCCCCAGCATTTT
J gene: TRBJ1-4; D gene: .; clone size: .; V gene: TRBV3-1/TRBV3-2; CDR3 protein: CASSQVGTRNGKLFF; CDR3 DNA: TGTGCCAGCAGCCAAGTCGGCACCAGAAATGGAAAACTGTTTTTT
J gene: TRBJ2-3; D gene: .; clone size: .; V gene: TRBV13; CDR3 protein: CASNYGGNADTQYF; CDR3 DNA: TGTGCCAGCAACTACGGAGGGAATGCAGATACGCAGTATTTT
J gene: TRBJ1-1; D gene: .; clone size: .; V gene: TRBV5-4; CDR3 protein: CASSFDSTEAFF; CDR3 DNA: TGTGCCAGCAGTTTCGACAGCACTGAAGCTTTCTTT
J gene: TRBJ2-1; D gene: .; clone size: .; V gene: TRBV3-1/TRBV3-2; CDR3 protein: CASSQGPGSLYNEQFF; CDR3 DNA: TGTGCCAGCAGCCAGGGCCCCGGATCACTTTACAATGAGCAGTTCTTC
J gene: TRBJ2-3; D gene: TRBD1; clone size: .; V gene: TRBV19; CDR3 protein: CASSGTGGADTQYF; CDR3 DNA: TGTGCCAGTAGTGGGACAGGGGGCGCAGATACGCAGTATTTT
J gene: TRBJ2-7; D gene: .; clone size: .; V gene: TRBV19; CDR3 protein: CASSFEGSSYEQYF; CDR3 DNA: TGTGCCAGTAGTTTTGAGGGGAGCTCCTACGAGCAGTACTTC
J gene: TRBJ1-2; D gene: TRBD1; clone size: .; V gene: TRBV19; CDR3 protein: CASNGDRSYGYTF; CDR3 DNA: TGTGCCAGTAATGGGGACAGATCCTATGGCTACACCTTC
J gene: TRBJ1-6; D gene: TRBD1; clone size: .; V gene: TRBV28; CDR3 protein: CASSPGGLNSPLHF; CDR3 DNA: TGTGCCAGCAGTCCAGGGGGACTCAATTCACCCCTCCACTTT
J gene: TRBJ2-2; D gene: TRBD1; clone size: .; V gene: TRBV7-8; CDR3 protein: CASSSRTGTAGELFF; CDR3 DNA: TGTGCCAGCAGCTCCAGGACAGGAACAGCCGGGGAGCTGTTTTTT